This T cell receptor (beta chain) was sequenced for a study of shared clonotypes between healthy human individuals. On the study more broadly: There were three CD4 naive, three CD4 memory, two CD8 naive and one CD8 memory plates per donor.

Produced via immunoSEQ multiplex PCR; TCRdb's table is partial and in-frame only. The sample shows more than 2 million clones, 90% to 97% of them seen only once. This receptor was identified in a young man in good health. The sample taken for sequencing was naive CD4+ T cells sorted from blood. The sample's subset: CD45RA+ positively selected.

The CDR3 DNA reads TGTGCCATCCAGGGGTGGTTTATTCCCACCTTC. Translated: CAIQGWFIPTF. The V gene is TRBV10-3, the J gene TRBJ1-2; possibly TRBD1 for D (6 bases). Looked up from germline, CDR1 is ENHRY and CDR2 is SYGVKD. The CDR3 runs 11 residues. V was cut by 8 bases and J by 13 bases, with 17 bases left in between.